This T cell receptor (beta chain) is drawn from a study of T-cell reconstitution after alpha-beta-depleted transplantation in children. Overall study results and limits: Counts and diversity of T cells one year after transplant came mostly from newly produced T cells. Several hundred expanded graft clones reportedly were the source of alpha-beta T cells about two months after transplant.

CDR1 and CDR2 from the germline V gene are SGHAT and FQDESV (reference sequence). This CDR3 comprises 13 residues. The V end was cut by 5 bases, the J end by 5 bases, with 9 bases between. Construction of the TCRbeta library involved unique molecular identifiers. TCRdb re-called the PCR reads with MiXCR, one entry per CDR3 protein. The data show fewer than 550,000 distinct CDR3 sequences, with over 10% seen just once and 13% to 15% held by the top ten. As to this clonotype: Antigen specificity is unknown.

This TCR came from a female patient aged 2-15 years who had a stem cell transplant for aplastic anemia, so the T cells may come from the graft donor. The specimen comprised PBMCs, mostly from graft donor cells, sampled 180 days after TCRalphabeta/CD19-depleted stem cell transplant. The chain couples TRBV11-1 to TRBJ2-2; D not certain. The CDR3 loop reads CASSMVVTGELFF. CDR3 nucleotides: TGTGCCAGCAGCATGGTAGTTACCGGGGAGCTGTTTTTT.